Listed below are T cell receptor beta chains from one sample, sequenced in a study of Graves' ophthalmopathy and Graves' hyperthyroidism. In TCRdb, the multiplex PCR reads were re-called with MiXCR into one record per CDR3 protein. The data contain about 1.2 million distinct CDR3 sequences, 35% to 40% of them singletons. Sequenced sample: peripheral blood or thyroid tissue (not recorded which). The receptors come from an adult man with Graves' hyperthyroidism. The CDR3 runs from the conserved cysteine through the conserved F or W. Fields, in order: V gene, clone size, J gene, D gene, CDR3 DNA, CDR3 protein. The D gene is left open where the match is weak. Part of the rows lack a size; the others show once, few, many or a class for expanded clones.

V gene: TRBV6-6
clone size: -
J gene: TRBJ2-2
D gene: TRBD1
CDR3 DNA: TGTGCCAGCAGTTACTCTACGACAGGGAAGGCCGGGGAGCTGTTTTTT
CDR3 protein: CASSYSTTGKAGELFF

V gene: TRBV7-9
clone size: -
J gene: TRBJ2-5
D gene: -
CDR3 DNA: TGTGCCAGCAGCCACCTCACAAGATACAGACAGTACTTC
CDR3 protein: CASSHLTRYRQYF

V gene: TRBV7-3
clone size: -
J gene: TRBJ2-6
D gene: TRBD2
CDR3 DNA: TGTGCCAGCAGCTTCGGACTAGCGGGGGGGGGCAACGTCCTGACTTTC
CDR3 protein: CASSFGLAGGGNVLTF

V gene: TRBV13
clone size: -
J gene: TRBJ2-2
D gene: -
CDR3 DNA: TGTGCCAGCAGTTATGACAGGACCGGTTGGAAGCTGTTTTTT
CDR3 protein: CASSYDRTGWKLFF

V gene: TRBV24-1
clone size: many
J gene: TRBJ2-5
D gene: TRBD1
CDR3 DNA: TGTGCCACCAGCGGCCGGGACAGCCAAGAGACCCAGTACTTC
CDR3 protein: CATSGRDSQETQYF

V gene: TRBV9
clone size: -
J gene: TRBJ1-1
D gene: TRBD1
CDR3 DNA: TGTGCCAGCAGCTTACGACAGGGAGCTTTCTTT
CDR3 protein: CASSLRQGAFF

V gene: TRBV5-6
clone size: many
J gene: TRBJ2-5
D gene: -
CDR3 DNA: TGTGCCAGTGCGCTTGGGGCGGGAGAGACCCAGTACTTC
CDR3 protein: CASALGAGETQYF

V gene: TRBV7-9
clone size: many
J gene: TRBJ2-2
D gene: -
CDR3 DNA: TGTGCCAGCAGCCCCCTGGGGTGGGAGCGAACCGGGGAGCTGTTTTTT
CDR3 protein: CASSPLGWERTGELFF

V gene: TRBV29-1
clone size: -
J gene: TRBJ1-2
D gene: -
CDR3 DNA: TGCAGCGTTGCGGAGGGGGGGTATGGCTACACCTTC
CDR3 protein: CSVAEGGYGYTF

V gene: TRBV10-3
clone size: -
J gene: TRBJ1-4
D gene: -
CDR3 DNA: TGTGCCATCAGGCCGGCTGGGGGAAAACTGTTTTTT
CDR3 protein: CAIRPAGGKLFF

V gene: TRBV7-8
clone size: many
J gene: TRBJ1-5
D gene: -
CDR3 DNA: TGTGCCAGCAGCTCCGCAGGCCCAGGTCAGCCCCAGCATTTT
CDR3 protein: CASSSAGPGQPQHF

V gene: TRBV27
clone size: few
J gene: TRBJ1-4
D gene: -
CDR3 DNA: TGTGCCAGCAGGGCCATCGAAAAACTGTTTTTT
CDR3 protein: CASRAIEKLFF

V gene: TRBV7-8
clone size: -
J gene: TRBJ2-3
D gene: -
CDR3 DNA: TGTGCGGACGGCACAGATACGCAGTATTTT
CDR3 protein: CADGTDTQYF

V gene: TRBV7-8
clone size: -
J gene: TRBJ2-6
D gene: -
CDR3 DNA: TGTGCCAGCAGCTCCTGGACAGAGTATGAAGCTTTC
CDR3 protein: CASSSWTEYEAF

V gene: TRBV5-4
clone size: -
J gene: TRBJ1-5
D gene: -
CDR3 DNA: TGTGCCAGTAGTATACCATATACTCAGCCCCAGCATTTT
CDR3 protein: CASSIPYTQPQHF

V gene: TRBV9
clone size: many
J gene: TRBJ2-6
D gene: TRBD1
CDR3 DNA: TGTGCCAGCAGCGCGGACAGGCCCGGGGCCAACGTCCTGACTTTC
CDR3 protein: CASSADRPGANVLTF

V gene: TRBV13
clone size: many
J gene: TRBJ1-6
D gene: -
CDR3 DNA: TGTGCCAGCAGCTTAGCTGGGATAGGTTCTAATTCACCCCTCCACTTT
CDR3 protein: CASSLAGIGSNSPLHF

V gene: TRBV7-9
clone size: -
J gene: TRBJ2-7
D gene: TRBD2
CDR3 DNA: TGTGCCAGCAGCTTTGGCGCAGGACTAGCGGACACATACGAGCAGTACTTC
CDR3 protein: CASSFGAGLADTYEQYF

V gene: TRBV7-2
clone size: -
J gene: TRBJ1-6
D gene: -
CDR3 DNA: TGTGCCAGCAGTAAAGGGACGGGGGCTTATTCACCCCTCCACTTT
CDR3 protein: CASSKGTGAYSPLHF

V gene: TRBV20-1
clone size: -
J gene: TRBJ2-7
D gene: TRBD1
CDR3 DNA: TGCAGTGCTACTGGACAGGTTACCTACGAGCAGTACTTC
CDR3 protein: CSATGQVTYEQYF

V gene: TRBV29-1
clone size: many
J gene: TRBJ2-3
D gene: -
CDR3 DNA: TGCAGCGTAGAGGATACGCAGTATTTT
CDR3 protein: CSVEDTQYF

V gene: TRBV29-1
clone size: many
J gene: TRBJ2-5
D gene: TRBD1
CDR3 DNA: TGCAGCGTTACCCCGGGACAGGGGAACCAAGAGACCCAGTACTTC
CDR3 protein: CSVTPGQGNQETQYF

V gene: TRBV29-1
clone size: many
J gene: TRBJ1-1
D gene: TRBD1
CDR3 DNA: TGCAGCGCCGAGACCCGGGACAGGGGGCTTGACACTGAAGCTTTCTTT
CDR3 protein: CSAETRDRGLDTEAFF

V gene: TRBV6-5
clone size: -
J gene: TRBJ1-2
D gene: -
CDR3 DNA: TGTGCCAGCAGGATGGGGCACTATGGCTACACCTTC
CDR3 protein: CASRMGHYGYTF

V gene: TRBV7-2
clone size: -
J gene: TRBJ1-2
D gene: -
CDR3 DNA: TGTGCCAGCAGCGGACAGCCCCACTATGGCTACACCTTC
CDR3 protein: CASSGQPHYGYTF

V gene: TRBV25-1
clone size: many
J gene: TRBJ1-3
D gene: -
CDR3 DNA: TGTGCCAGCAGTGAGTACTCTGGAAACACCATATATTTT
CDR3 protein: CASSEYSGNTIYF

V gene: TRBV12-3/TRBV12-4
clone size: many
J gene: TRBJ1-1
D gene: -
CDR3 DNA: TGTGCCAGCAGTTTATCTACCGGGAGGGGAGCTTTCTTT
CDR3 protein: CASSLSTGRGAFF

V gene: TRBV7-2
clone size: -
J gene: TRBJ1-4
D gene: -
CDR3 DNA: TGTGCCAGCCAAAAGGGAAATGAAAAACTGTTTTTT
CDR3 protein: CASQKGNEKLFF

V gene: TRBV19
clone size: many
J gene: TRBJ2-6
D gene: TRBD1
CDR3 DNA: TGTGCCACTAAAGGGACAGGGAAGGCTGGGGCCAACGTCCTGACTTTC
CDR3 protein: CATKGTGKAGANVLTF

V gene: TRBV7-8
clone size: few
J gene: TRBJ2-7
D gene: -
CDR3 DNA: TGTGCCAGCAGTCGGGGACGGTTGGGGGCCTACGAGCAGTACTTC
CDR3 protein: CASSRGRLGAYEQYF

V gene: TRBV20-1
clone size: many
J gene: TRBJ2-5
D gene: -
CDR3 DNA: TGCAGTGCTAATGGAGGGCACCAAGAGACCCAGTACTTC
CDR3 protein: CSANGGHQETQYF

V gene: TRBV15
clone size: -
J gene: TRBJ2-1
D gene: -
CDR3 DNA: TGTGCCACCAGCAGATCACCGGGACCGCAGTTCTTC
CDR3 protein: CATSRSPGPQFF

V gene: TRBV15
clone size: few
J gene: TRBJ1-4
D gene: TRBD1
CDR3 DNA: TGTGCCACCAGCAGAAGGGACAGGGGGCGTGAAAAACTGTTTTTT
CDR3 protein: CATSRRDRGREKLFF

V gene: TRBV29-1
clone size: -
J gene: TRBJ2-6
D gene: -
CDR3 DNA: TGCAGCGTTGAAGGGAGGGCAGGGCACAACGTCCTGACTTTC
CDR3 protein: CSVEGRAGHNVLTF

V gene: TRBV10-3
clone size: -
J gene: TRBJ1-2
D gene: -
CDR3 DNA: TGTGCCAGCACGGGGCAGGGCACCTATGGCTACACCTTC
CDR3 protein: CASTGQGTYGYTF

V gene: TRBV29-1
clone size: -
J gene: TRBJ2-7
D gene: TRBD1
CDR3 DNA: TGCAGCGCCCGAGAAGGGACAGGGGACGGGGAGCAGTACTTC
CDR3 protein: CSAREGTGDGEQYF

V gene: TRBV15
clone size: -
J gene: TRBJ2-7
D gene: -
CDR3 DNA: TGTGCCACCAGCAGATCCGCGCTGGGTTACGAGCAGTACTTC
CDR3 protein: CATSRSALGYEQYF

V gene: TRBV20-1
clone size: -
J gene: TRBJ2-5
D gene: -
CDR3 DNA: TGCAGTGCGAGACATCTCGGGACGGAAGAGACCCAGTACTTC
CDR3 protein: CSARHLGTEETQYF

V gene: TRBV29-1
clone size: many
J gene: TRBJ2-2
D gene: TRBD2
CDR3 DNA: TGCAGCGTTGTTGGGGGGGGGAGGAACACCGGGGAGCTGTTTTTT
CDR3 protein: CSVVGGGRNTGELFF

V gene: TRBV10-1
clone size: many
J gene: TRBJ1-6
D gene: -
CDR3 DNA: TGCGCCAGCAGCAGGGGTATCAGTAATTCACCCCTCCACTTT
CDR3 protein: CASSRGISNSPLHF

V gene: TRBV29-1
clone size: few
J gene: TRBJ1-2
D gene: TRBD1
CDR3 DNA: TGCAGCGTTAGACAGGGGGAGGCTGGCTACACCTTC
CDR3 protein: CSVRQGEAGYTF

V gene: TRBV10-3
clone size: many
J gene: TRBJ1-5
D gene: TRBD1
CDR3 DNA: TGTGCCATCAGTAGACAGGGAGAGCAGCCCCAGCATTTT
CDR3 protein: CAISRQGEQPQHF